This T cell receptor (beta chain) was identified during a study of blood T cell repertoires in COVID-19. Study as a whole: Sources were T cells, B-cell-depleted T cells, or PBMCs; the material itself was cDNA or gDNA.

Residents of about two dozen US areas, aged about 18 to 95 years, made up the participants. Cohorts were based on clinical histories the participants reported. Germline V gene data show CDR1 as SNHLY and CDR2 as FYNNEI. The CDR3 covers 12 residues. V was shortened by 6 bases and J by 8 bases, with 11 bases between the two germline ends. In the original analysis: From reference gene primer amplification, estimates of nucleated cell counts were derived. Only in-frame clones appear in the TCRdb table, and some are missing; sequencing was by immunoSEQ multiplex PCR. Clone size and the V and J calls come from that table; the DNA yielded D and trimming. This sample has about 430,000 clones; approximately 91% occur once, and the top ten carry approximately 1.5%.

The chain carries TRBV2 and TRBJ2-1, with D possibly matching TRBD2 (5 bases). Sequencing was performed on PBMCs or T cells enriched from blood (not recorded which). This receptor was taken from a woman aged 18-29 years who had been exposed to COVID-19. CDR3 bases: TGTGCCAGCAGACTACTAGACCATGAGCAGTTCTTC. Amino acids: CASRLLDHEQFF.